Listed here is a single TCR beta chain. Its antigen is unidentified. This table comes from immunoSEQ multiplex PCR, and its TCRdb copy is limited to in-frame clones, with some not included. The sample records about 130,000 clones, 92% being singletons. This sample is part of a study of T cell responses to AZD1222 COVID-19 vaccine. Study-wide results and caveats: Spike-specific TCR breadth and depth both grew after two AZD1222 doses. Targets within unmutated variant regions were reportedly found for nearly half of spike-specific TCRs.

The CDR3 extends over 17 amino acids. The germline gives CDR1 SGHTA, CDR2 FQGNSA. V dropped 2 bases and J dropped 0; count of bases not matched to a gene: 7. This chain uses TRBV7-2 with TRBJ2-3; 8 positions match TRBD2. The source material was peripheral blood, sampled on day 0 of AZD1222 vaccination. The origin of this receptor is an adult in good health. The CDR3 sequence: CASSLRLSGGSTDTQYF. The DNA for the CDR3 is TGTGCCAGCAGCTTAAGATTAAGCGGGGGTAGCACAGATACGCAGTATTTT.